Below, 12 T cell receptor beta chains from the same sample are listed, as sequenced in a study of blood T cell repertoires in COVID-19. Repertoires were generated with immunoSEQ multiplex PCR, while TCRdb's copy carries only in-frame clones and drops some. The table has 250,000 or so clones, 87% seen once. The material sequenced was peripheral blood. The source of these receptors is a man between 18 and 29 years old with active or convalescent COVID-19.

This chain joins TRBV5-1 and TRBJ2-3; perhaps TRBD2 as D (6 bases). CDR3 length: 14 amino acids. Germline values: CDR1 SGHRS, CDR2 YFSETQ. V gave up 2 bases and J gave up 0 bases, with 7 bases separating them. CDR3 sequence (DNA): TGCGCCAGCAGCTTCGGGGGTAGCACAGATACGCAGTATTTT. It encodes CASSFGGSTDTQYF.

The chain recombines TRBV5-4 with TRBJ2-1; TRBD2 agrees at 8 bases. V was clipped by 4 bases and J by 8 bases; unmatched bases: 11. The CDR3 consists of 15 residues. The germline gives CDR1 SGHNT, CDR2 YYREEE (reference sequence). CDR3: CASSPGGYGFDEQFF. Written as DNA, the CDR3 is TGTGCCAGCAGCCCGGGGGGGTACGGTTTCGATGAGCAGTTCTTC. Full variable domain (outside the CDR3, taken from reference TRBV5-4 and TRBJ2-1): ETGVTQSPTHLIKTRGQQVTLRCSSQSGHNTVSWYQQALGQGPQFIFQYYREEENGRGNFPPRFSGLQFPNYSSELNVNALELDDSALYLCASSPGGYGFDEQFFGPGTRLTVL.

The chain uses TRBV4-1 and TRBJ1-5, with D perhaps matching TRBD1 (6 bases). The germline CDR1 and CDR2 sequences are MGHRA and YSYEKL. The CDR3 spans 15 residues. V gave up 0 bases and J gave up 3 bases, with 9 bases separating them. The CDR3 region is CASSQEGALNQPQHF. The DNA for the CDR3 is TGCGCCAGCAGCCAAGAGGGGGCCCTCAATCAGCCCCAGCATTTT.

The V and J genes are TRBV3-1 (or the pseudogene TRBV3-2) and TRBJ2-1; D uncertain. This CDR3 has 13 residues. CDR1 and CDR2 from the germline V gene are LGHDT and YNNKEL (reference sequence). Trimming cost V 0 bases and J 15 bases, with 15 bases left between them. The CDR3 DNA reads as TGTGCCAGCAGCCAAGATCTTACCTCTAACGCGTTCTTC. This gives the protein CASSQDLTSNAFF.

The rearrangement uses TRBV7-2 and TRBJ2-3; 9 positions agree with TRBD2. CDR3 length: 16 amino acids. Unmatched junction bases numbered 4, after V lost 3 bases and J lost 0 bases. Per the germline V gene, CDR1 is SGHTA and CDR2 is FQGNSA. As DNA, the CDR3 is TGTGCCAGCAGCTTTACCGGGACTAGCAGCACAGATACGCAGTATTTT. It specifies CASSFTGTSSTDTQYF.

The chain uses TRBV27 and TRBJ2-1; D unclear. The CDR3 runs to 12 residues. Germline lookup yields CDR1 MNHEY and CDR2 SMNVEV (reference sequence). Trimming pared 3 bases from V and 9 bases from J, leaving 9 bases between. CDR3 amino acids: CASSFPGGEQFF. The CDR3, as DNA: TGTGCCAGCAGTTTTCCGGGTGGTGAGCAGTTCTTC.

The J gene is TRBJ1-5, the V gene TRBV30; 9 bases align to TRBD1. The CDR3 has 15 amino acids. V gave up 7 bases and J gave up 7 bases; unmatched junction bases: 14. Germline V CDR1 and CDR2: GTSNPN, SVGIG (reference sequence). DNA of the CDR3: TGTGCCTTGGACGGGGGACAGGGAGCGTTCCAGCCCCAGCATTTT. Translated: CALDGGQGAFQPQHF.

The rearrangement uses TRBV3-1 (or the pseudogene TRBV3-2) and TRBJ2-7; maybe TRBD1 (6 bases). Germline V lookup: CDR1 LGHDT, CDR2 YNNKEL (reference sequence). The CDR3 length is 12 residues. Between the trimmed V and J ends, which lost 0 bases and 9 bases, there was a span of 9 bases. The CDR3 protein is CASSQDSRGQYF. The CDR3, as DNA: TGTGCCAGCAGCCAAGACTCCAGGGGGCAGTACTTC.

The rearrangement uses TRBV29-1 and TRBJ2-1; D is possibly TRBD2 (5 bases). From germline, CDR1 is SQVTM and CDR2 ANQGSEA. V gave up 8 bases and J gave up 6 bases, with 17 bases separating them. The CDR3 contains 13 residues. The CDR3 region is CSQTGRRSNEQFF. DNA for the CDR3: TGCAGCCAAACCGGAAGGAGGAGCAATGAGCAGTTCTTC.

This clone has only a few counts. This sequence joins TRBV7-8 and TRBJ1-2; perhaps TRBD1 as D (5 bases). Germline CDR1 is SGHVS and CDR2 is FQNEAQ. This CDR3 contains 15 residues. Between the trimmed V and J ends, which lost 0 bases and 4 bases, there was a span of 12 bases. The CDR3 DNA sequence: TGTGCCAGCAGCTTAGCTGTCGCAGGGCTCTATGGCTACACCTTC. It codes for CASSLAVAGLYGYTF.

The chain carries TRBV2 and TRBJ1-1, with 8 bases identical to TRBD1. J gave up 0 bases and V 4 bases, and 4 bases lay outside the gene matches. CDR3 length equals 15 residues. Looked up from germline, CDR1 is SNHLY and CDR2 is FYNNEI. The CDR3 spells CASSALGQVNTEAFF. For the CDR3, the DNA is TGTGCCAGCAGTGCCTTGGGACAGGTGAACACTGAAGCTTTCTTT.

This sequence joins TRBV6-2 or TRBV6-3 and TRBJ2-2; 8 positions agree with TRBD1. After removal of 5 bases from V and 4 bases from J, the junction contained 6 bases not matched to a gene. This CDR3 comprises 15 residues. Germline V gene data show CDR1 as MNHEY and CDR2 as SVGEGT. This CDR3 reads CASSPGQGLTGELFF. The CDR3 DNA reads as TGTGCCAGCAGTCCCGGACAGGGTCTCACCGGGGAGCTGTTTTTT.